This T cell receptor beta chain was recorded in a study of OX40 agonist ivuxolimab in advanced cancers. This clone was found once. Profiled with immunoSEQ multiplex PCR; TCRdb holds only in-frame clones, not every one. The sample includes 75,000 to 80,000 clones, over 75% of them seen just once. The specimen was CD4+ or CD8+ T cells sorted from blood, collected in a trial of the OX40 agonist ivuxolimab. The sequence derives from an adult with an advanced solid tumor such as melanoma, head and neck, liver or kidney cancer.

The CDR3 DNA follows: TGTGCCATCAGTGAGTCACTAGCCTACTACAATGAGCAGTTCTTC. Its translation: CAISESLAYYNEQFF. The rearrangement joins TRBV10-3 to TRBJ2-1; tentative D call: TRBD2 (6 bases). This CDR3 has 15 residues. Germline V gives CDR1 ENHRY, CDR2 SYGVKD. V shed 0 bases and J shed 3 bases, with 9 bases lying between them.